Sequencing of this TCR beta chain was carried out in a study of OX40 agonist ivuxolimab in advanced cancers. The overall study: Mean age about 60 years, range 23 to 79; approximately 80% male. Partial responses were recorded for three patients, including one with hepatocellular carcinoma and two with cutaneous melanoma. Overall study findings and caveats: The average count of expanded clones was higher among CD8+ T cells than among CD4+. No determination was made of the antigen specificity of the expanded peripheral T cells.

The repertoire was sequenced with immunoSEQ multiplex PCR; TCRdb's copy has only in-frame clones and lacks some. The table has about 70,000 clones, 85% seen once; the top ten hold 0.5% to 0.6%. Germline V gives CDR1 MNHEY, CDR2 SVGAGI. V dropped 0 bases and J dropped 2 bases, with 11 bases sitting between them. CDR3 length equals 15 residues. As for this clone: Its antigen is still unknown.

This material consisted of CD4+ or CD8+ T cells sorted from blood, taken in a trial of the OX40 agonist ivuxolimab. The receptor was isolated from an adult with an advanced solid tumor such as melanoma, head and neck, liver or kidney cancer. The chain uses TRBV6-5 and TRBJ2-7, with D maybe TRBD1 (6 bases). The CDR3 DNA reads TGTGCCAGCAGTTACTCGCCCAGGGGAACCTACGAGCAGTACTTC. As protein: CASSYSPRGTYEQYF.